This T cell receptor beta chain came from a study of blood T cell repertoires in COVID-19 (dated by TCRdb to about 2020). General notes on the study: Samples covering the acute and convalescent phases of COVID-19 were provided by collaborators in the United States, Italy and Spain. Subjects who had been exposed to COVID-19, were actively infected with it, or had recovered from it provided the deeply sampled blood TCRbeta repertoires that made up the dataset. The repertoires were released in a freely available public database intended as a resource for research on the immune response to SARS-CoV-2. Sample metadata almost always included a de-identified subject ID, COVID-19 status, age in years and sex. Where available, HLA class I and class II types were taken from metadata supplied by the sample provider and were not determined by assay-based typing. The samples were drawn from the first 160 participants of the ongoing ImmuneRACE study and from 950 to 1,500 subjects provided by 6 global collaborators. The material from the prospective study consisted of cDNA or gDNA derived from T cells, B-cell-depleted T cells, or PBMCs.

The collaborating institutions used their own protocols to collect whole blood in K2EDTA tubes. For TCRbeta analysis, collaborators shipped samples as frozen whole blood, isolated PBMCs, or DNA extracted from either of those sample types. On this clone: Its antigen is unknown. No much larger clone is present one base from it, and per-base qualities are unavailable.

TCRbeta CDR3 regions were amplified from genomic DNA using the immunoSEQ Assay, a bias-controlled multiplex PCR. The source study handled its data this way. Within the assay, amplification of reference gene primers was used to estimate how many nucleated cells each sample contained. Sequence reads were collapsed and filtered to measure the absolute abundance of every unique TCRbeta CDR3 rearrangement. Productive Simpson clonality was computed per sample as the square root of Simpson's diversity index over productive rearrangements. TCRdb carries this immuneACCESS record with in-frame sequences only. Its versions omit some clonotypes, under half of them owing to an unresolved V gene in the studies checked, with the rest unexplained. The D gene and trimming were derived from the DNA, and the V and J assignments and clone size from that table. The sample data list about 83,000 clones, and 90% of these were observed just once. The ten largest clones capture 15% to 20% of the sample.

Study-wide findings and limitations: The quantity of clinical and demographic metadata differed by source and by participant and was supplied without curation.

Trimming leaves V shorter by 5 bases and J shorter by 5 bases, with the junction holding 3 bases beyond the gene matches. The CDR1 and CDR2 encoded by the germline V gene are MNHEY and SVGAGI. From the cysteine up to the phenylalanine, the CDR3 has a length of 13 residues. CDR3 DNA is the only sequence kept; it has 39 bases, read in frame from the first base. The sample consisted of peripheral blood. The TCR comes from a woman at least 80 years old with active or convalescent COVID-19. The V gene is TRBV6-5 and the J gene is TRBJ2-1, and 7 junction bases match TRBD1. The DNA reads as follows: TGTGCCAGCAGTAGAGACAGGGACAATGAGCAGTTCTTC. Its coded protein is CASSRDRDNEQFF.